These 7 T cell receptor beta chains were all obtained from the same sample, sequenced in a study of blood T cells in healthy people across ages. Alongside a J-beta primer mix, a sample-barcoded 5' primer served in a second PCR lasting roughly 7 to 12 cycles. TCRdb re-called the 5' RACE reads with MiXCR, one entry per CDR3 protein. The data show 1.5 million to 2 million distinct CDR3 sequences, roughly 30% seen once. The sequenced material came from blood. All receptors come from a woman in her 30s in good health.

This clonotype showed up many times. The CDR3 region has the DNA TGCGCCAGCAAAAAAAACATAGAATCTTTCTACGAGCAGTACTTC. This gives the protein CASKKNIESFYEQYF. V usage is TRBV5-1 and J usage is TRBJ2-7, with no clear D. Germline CDR1 reads SGHRS; CDR2 reads YFSETQ. V was clipped by 6 bases and J by 3 bases, with 19 bases between them. The CDR3 runs to 15 residues.

The CDR3, as DNA: TGCGCCAGCGCCACAGGGTCGGGAGGCTACACCTTC. As protein: CASATGSGGYTF. This chain links TRBV5-1 with TRBJ1-2, with D possibly being TRBD1 (6 bases). Germline lookup yields CDR1 SGHRS and CDR2 YFSETQ. V was shortened by 7 bases and J by 8 bases, with 15 bases between the two germline ends. The CDR3 spans 12 residues. Complete variable domain (other parts from reference TRBV5-1 and TRBJ1-2): KAGVTQTPRYLIKTRGQQVTLSCSPISGHRSVSWYQQTPGQGLQFLFEYFSETQRNKGNFPGRFSGRQFSNSRSEMNVSTLELGDSALYLCASATGSGGYTFGSGTRLTVV.

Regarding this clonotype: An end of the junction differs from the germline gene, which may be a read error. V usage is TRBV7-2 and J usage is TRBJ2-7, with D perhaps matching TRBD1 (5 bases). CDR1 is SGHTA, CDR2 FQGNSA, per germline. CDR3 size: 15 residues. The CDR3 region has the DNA TGTGTCAGCAGGTATATGGTGACAGTCGGCTACGAGCAGTACTTC. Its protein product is CVSRYMVTVGYEQYF.

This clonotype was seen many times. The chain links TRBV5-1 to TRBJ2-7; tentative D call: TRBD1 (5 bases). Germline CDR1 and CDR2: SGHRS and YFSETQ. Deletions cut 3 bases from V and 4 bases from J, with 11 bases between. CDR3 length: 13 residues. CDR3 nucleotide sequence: TGCGCCAGCAGCTACCAGGGCGAATACGAGCAGTACTTC. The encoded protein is CASSYQGEYEQYF.

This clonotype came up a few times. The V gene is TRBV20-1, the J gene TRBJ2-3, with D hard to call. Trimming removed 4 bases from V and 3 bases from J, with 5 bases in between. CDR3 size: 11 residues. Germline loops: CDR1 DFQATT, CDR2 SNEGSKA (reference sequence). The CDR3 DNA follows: TGCAGTGCTATAGGAACAGATACGCAGTATTTT. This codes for CSAIGTDTQYF.

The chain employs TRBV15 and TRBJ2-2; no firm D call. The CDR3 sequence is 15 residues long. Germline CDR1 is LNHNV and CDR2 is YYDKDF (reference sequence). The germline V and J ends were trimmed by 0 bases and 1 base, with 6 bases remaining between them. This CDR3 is CATSRDLGNTGELFF. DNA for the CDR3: TGTGCCACCAGCAGAGATCTTGGGAACACCGGGGAGCTGTTTTTT. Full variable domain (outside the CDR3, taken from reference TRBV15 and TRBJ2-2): DAMVIQNPRYQVTQFGKPVTLSCSQTLNHNVMYWYQQKSSQAPKLLFHYYDKDFNNEADTPDNFQSRRPNTSFCFLDIRSPGLGDTAMYLCATSRDLGNTGELFFGEGSRLTVL.

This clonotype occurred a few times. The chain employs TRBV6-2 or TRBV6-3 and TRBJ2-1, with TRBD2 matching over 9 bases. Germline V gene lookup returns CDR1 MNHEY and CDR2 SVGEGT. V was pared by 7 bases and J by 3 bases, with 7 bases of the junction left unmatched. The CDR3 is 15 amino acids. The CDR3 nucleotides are TGTGCCAGCAAAAAGGGACTAGCATTCTACAATGAGCAGTTCTTC. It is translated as CASKKGLAFYNEQFF.